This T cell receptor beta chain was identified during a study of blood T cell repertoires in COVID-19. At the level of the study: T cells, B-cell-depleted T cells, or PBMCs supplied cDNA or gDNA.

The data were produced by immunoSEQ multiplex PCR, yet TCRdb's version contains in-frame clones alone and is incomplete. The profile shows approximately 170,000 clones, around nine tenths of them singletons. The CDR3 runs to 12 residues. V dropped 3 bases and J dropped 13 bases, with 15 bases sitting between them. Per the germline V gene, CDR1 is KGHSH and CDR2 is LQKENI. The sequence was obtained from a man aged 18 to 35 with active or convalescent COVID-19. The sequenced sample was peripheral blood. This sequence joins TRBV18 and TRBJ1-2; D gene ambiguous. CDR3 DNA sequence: TGTGCCAGCTCACCGAGAAGTCTACCCTTCACCTTC. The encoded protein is CASSPRSLPFTF.